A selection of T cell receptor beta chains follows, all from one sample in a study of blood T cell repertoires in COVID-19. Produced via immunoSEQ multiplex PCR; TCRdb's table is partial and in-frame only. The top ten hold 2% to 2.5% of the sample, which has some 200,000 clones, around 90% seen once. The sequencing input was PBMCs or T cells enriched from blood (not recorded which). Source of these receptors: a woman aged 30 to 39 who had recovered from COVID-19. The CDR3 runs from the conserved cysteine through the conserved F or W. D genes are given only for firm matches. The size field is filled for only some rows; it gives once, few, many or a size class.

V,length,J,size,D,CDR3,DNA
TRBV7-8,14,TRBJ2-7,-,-,CASKKLGGGDEQYF,TGTGCCAGCAAAAAATTAGGGGGGGGCGACGAGCAGTACTTC
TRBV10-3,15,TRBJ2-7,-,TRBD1,CAIRDRRTSDDEQYF,TGTGCCATCAGGGACAGGCGGACCTCTGACGACGAGCAGTACTTC
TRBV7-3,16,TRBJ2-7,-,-,CASSLTAGRERNEQYF,TGTGCCAGCAGCCTGACTGCCGGACGGGAGCGGAACGAGCAGTACTTC
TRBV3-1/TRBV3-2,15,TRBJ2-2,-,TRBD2,CASKRLATNTGELFF,TGTGCCAGCAAAAGACTAGCGACGAACACCGGGGAGCTGTTTTTT
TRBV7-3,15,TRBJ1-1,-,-,CASSPHGYMNTEAFF,TGTGCCAGCAGCCCACACGGGTATATGAACACTGAAGCTTTCTTT
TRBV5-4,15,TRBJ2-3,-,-,CASSIRQLVGDTQYF,TGTGCCAGCAGCATACGACAACTAGTGGGAGATACGCAGTATTTT
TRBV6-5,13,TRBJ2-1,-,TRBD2,CASIAGTSDEQFF,TGTGCCAGCATTGCCGGGACTAGTGATGAGCAGTTCTTC
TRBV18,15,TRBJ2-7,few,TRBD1,CASSRKTGEECEQYF,TGTGCCAGCTCTCGCAAGACAGGGGAGGAATGCGAGCAGTACTTC
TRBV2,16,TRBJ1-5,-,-,CASSEGFDSSNQPQHF,TGTGCCAGCAGTGAAGGTTTTGACAGTAGCAATCAGCCCCAGCATTTT
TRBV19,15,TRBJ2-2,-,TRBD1,CASSSRTGWAGELFF,TGTGCCAGTAGCAGTCGGACAGGGTGGGCCGGGGAGCTGTTTTTT
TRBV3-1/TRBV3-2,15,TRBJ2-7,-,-,CASSTRRSLTYEQYF,TGTGCCAGCAGCACCCGGCGGAGCTTAACTTACGAGCAGTACTTC
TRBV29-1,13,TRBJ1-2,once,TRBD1,CSVVDQGARGYTF,TGCAGCGTGGTAGATCAGGGGGCGCGTGGCTACACCTTC
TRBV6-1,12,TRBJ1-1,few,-,CASSENNGEAFF,TGTGCCAGCAGTGAAAATAACGGTGAAGCTTTCTTT
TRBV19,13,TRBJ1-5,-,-,CASSLSGAQPQHF,TGTGCCAGTAGTTTATCCGGAGCTCAGCCCCAGCATTTT
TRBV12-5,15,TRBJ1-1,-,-,CASDEFGQKARGAFF,TGTGCTAGTGACGAGTTCGGACAGAAGGCCAGGGGAGCTTTCTTT
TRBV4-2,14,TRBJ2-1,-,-,CASSQELSHDEQFF,TGTGCCAGCAGCCAAGAATTATCACACGATGAGCAGTTCTTC
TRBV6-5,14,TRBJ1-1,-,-,CASSSLIFGTEAFF,TGTGCCAGCAGTTCCCTGATTTTCGGCACTGAAGCTTTCTTT
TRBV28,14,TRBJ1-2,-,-,CASSLYPPREGPTF,TGTGCCAGCAGTTTATACCCCCCGCGAGAGGGCCCCACCTTC